The clone carrying this TCR beta chain was seen a handful of times. The antigen remains undetermined. This specimen comes from a study of cytomegalovirus exposure and HLA in healthy donors. Background on the study: A prior study identified 117 million unique TCR beta sequences from 180 million or so T cells. The study placed around 85% of its 350 to 450 genotyped donors in the Caucasian-associated ancestry cluster.

With 60 Vbeta and 13 Jbeta primers, the PCR was carried out. Method: immunoSEQ multiplex PCR; TCRdb's copy keeps in-frame clones and lacks some. The sample has 150,000 to 200,000 clones; approximately 81% are singletons. The study, taken as a whole, reports: Most TCR beta V segments were productive about 87% or about 30% of the time in an earlier analysis.

CDR1 is MNHNS, CDR2 SASEGT, per germline. Trimming pared 4 bases from V and 4 bases from J, leaving 17 bases between. This CDR3 region has 16 residues. The sequencing sample was made of PBMCs. This chain uses TRBV6-1 with TRBJ1-5; D is possibly TRBD1 (5 bases). This TCR was recovered from a woman aged 30 to 39 in good health and CMV-seronegative. The chain's CDR3 is CASSGGTSTHNQPQHF. DNA for the CDR3: TGTGCCAGCAGTGGCGGGACCTCGACCCATAATCAGCCCCAGCATTTT.